Shown below are 8 T cell receptor beta chains from a single sample sequenced in a study of cytomegalovirus exposure and HLA in healthy donors. A multiplex PCR was run with 60 Vbeta primers and 13 Jbeta primers. Profiled with immunoSEQ multiplex PCR; TCRdb holds only in-frame clones, not every one. The top ten clones hold around 6.4% of a sample with 100,000 to 150,000 clones, approximately 78% of them seen once. Input material: PBMCs. These TCRs come from a woman in her thirties or forties in good health and CMV-seropositive.

V is TRBV4-1 and J is TRBJ1-4, with 7 positions matching TRBD1. Germline V gene lookup returns CDR1 MGHRA and CDR2 YSYEKL. The CDR3 totals 16 residues. The V gene end was trimmed by 4 bases and the J gene end by 5 bases; junction bases not matched to a gene: 10. CDR3 sequence: CASSPLPGQSNEKLFF. The CDR3 nucleotides read TGCGCCAGCAGCCCACTTCCGGGACAGTCGAATGAAAAACTGTTTTTT.

The chain recombines TRBV5-4 with TRBJ2-2; 7 bases align to TRBD2. The CDR3 has 16 residues. After removal of 3 bases from V and 1 base from J, the junction contained 6 bases not matched to a gene. CDR1 SGHNT and CDR2 YYREEE come from the germline V gene (reference sequence). CDR3 bases: TGTGCCAGCAGCTCCGGACTAGTAGGGAACACCGGGGAGCTGTTTTTT. This codes for CASSSGLVGNTGELFF.

The chain employs TRBV27 and TRBJ2-7, with TRBD2 as a possible D gene (6 bases). V lost 5 bases to trimming and J lost 4 bases, with 15 bases between them. Germline lookup yields CDR1 MNHEY and CDR2 SMNVEV (reference sequence). The CDR3 loop spans 14 amino acids. The CDR3 nucleotides are TGTGCCAGCAGTCCGGGACTGTTGAAGTACGAGCAGTACTTC. Translating gives CASSPGLLKYEQYF.

The rearrangement joins TRBV2 to TRBJ1-5, with TRBD1 as a possible D gene (5 bases). The V gene lost 7 bases and the J gene lost 2 bases, with 6 bases spanning the gap. This CDR3 comprises 12 residues. The germline gives CDR1 SNHLY, CDR2 FYNNEI. DNA of the CDR3: TGTGCCAGCACACAGGGCAATCAGCCCCAGCATTTT. Translation gives CASTQGNQPQHF.

The CDR3 loop reads CASSRLAGSSYNEQFF. The CDR3 DNA reads TGTGCCAGCAGCCGGTTAGCGGGTAGCTCCTACAATGAGCAGTTCTTC. The chain employs TRBV4-2 and TRBJ2-1, with 7 positions matching TRBD2. Germline lookup yields CDR1 LGHNA and CDR2 YNFKEQ. V gave up 4 bases and J gave up 0 bases; unmatched junction bases: 6. The CDR3 extends over 16 amino acids.

This chain connects TRBV30 to TRBJ1-1, with D possibly being TRBD1 (5 bases). The CDR3 extends over 13 amino acids. CDR1 is GTSNPN, CDR2 SVGIG, per germline (reference sequence). The V and J ends lost 3 bases and 1 base respectively, with 9 bases between them. DNA for the CDR3: TGTGCCTGGAGACTCGGGGGGAACACTGAAGCTTTCTTT. Translating it yields CAWRLGGNTEAFF.

V gene TRBV19 combines with J gene TRBJ2-1; 9 bases line up with TRBD1. The germline gives CDR1 LNHDA, CDR2 SQIVND (reference sequence). Trimming removed 5 bases from V and 7 bases from J; junction bases left unmatched: 6. The CDR3 is 14 amino acids. This chain's CDR3 is CASSPGGQGNEQFF. The CDR3 bases are TGTGCCAGTAGTCCCGGGGGACAGGGAAATGAGCAGTTCTTC.

The chain is built from TRBV11-3 and TRBJ2-1; 12 bases line up with TRBD2. Losses at the gene ends were 1 base for V and 7 bases for J; bases not matched to a gene: 5. Germline V lookup: CDR1 SGHNT, CDR2 YENEEA. The CDR3 is made up of 16 amino acids. The CDR3, as DNA: TGTGCCAGCAGCTTAGCCTCTAGCGGGGGGGATAATGAGCAGTTCTTC. It is translated as CASSLASSGGDNEQFF. Supplemented by reference TRBV11-3 and TRBJ2-1, the full variable domain reads EAGVVQSPRYKIIEKKQPVAFWCNPISGHNTLYWYLQNLGQGPELLIRYENEEAVDDSQLPKDRFSAERLKGVDSTLKIQPAELGDSAVYLCASSLASSGGDNEQFFGPGTRLTVL.